This T cell receptor (beta chain) appears in the sequencing data of a study of blood T cell repertoires in COVID-19. Study information: Material from acute and convalescent COVID-19 was sourced from the United States, Italy and Spain. From T cells, B-cell-depleted T cells, or PBMCs came the material, which was cDNA or gDNA.

Seattle cases were enrolled at active infection and followed longitudinally. As processed by the authors: It was from reference gene primer amplification that nucleated cell counts were estimated. Sequencing used immunoSEQ multiplex PCR; TCRdb keeps in-frame clones, though not all of them. Clone size and the V and J calls come from that table; the DNA yielded D and trimming. The sample carries over 100,000 clones, around 86% recorded once. The sample was peripheral blood. This sequence was found in an older woman with COVID-19, enrolled during active disease.

The CDR3 sequence: CASSPPGGQGIYEQYF. Here the CDR3 DNA reads TGTGCCAGCAGCCCCCCGGGGGGACAGGGAATTTACGAGCAGTACTTC. This chain uses TRBV7-2 with TRBJ2-7; 9 bases are a match to TRBD1. With 5 bases clipped from V and 4 bases from J, the junction kept 12 bases outside the gene matches. Germline V gene data show CDR1 as SGHTA and CDR2 as FQGNSA. The length of the CDR3 is 16 residues.